What follows are 20 T cell receptor beta chains derived from one specimen sequenced in a study of T-cell reconstitution after alpha-beta-depleted transplantation in children. Preparation of the TCRbeta library involved a method that used unique molecular identifiers. From the PCR reads, TCRdb called clonotypes with MiXCR, one entry per CDR3 protein. The sample shows about 600,000 distinct CDR3 sequences, roughly 23% of them seen only once. Sequenced material: PBMCs, mostly from graft donor cells, taken 360 days after TCRalphabeta/CD19-depleted stem cell transplant. The receptors come from a boy under two years old who had a stem cell transplant for acute myeloid leukemia, so the T cells may come from the graft donor.

The chain uses TRBV27 and TRBJ2-5; possible D gene TRBD2, 6 bases. The CDR3 is 10 residues long. With 10 bases removed from V and 3 bases from J, the gap between germline ends came to 6 bases. Germline V gene data show CDR1 as MNHEY and CDR2 as SMNVEV (reference sequence). CDR3 loop: CATGEETQYF. In nucleotides, the CDR3 is TGTGCCACGGGAGAAGAGACCCAGTACTTC.

This clonotype was observed many times. The chain has TRBV28 and TRBJ2-7, with D unclear. Germline CDR1 is MDHEN and CDR2 is SYDVKM. The CDR3 length is 14 residues. V gave up 4 bases and J gave up 4 bases, with 14 bases separating them. This CDR3 reads CASSSPRPPYEQYV. As DNA, the CDR3 is TGTGCCAGCAGTTCCCCACGGCCCCCATACGAGCAGTACGTC.

The chain couples TRBV5-1 to TRBJ2-1; tentative D call: TRBD2 (5 bases). The CDR3 runs 16 residues. Germline CDR1 and CDR2: SGHRS and YFSETQ. The V end lost 0 bases, the J end lost 0 bases, and 10 bases lay between the germline ends. DNA for the CDR3: TGCGCCAGCAGCTTGGAAAGCGGAAGCTCCTACAATGAGCAGTTCTTC. This translates into CASSLESGSSYNEQFF.

This clonotype was detected once. The missing conserved phenylalanine or tryptophan at the end of this CDR3 makes a read error likely. The V gene is TRBV7-2, the J gene TRBJ1-3, with TRBD1 matching 10 bases. Germline-derived CDR1 and CDR2 are SGHTA and FQGNSA. V lost 3 bases and J lost 2; bases outside the gene matches: 7. This CDR3 contains 17 residues. CDR3 nucleotide sequence: TGTGCCAGCAGCTTCGGGGACAGGGGATTCGCTGGAAACACCATATATTAT. It encodes CASSFGDRGFAGNTIYY.

The chain recombines TRBV12-3 or TRBV12-4 with TRBJ2-3, with D perhaps assigned TRBD1 or TRBD2 (5 bases each). V gave up 6 bases and J gave up 2 bases, with 18 bases separating them. This CDR3 is built from 16 residues. The CDR3 region is CASSSGGVGDTDTQYF. DNA of the CDR3: TGTGCCAGCAGCAGTGGGGGTGTAGGGGACACAGATACGCAGTATTTT.

The chain employs TRBV6-1 and TRBJ2-7, with 7 bases aligning to TRBD1. Germline V lookup: CDR1 MNHNS, CDR2 SASEGT. Trimming removed 4 bases from V and 8 bases from J; junction bases left unmatched: 5. The CDR3 spans 12 residues. CDR3 DNA: TGTGCCAGCAGTGGAGGGACAGTTCAGCAGTACGTC. Protein: CASSGGTVQQYV.

J is TRBJ2-1 and V is TRBV7-9, with 7 nucleotides matching TRBD2. Trimming cost V 4 bases and J 6 bases; bases outside gene matches: 12. The CDR3 consists of 16 residues. Germline V gene data show CDR1 as SEHNR and CDR2 as FQNEAQ (reference sequence). For the CDR3, the DNA is TGTGCCAGCAGCTCCTTTAGGGCCCCGGGGGGCAATGAGCAGTTCTTC. Translated, it gives CASSSFRAPGGNEQFF. Filled out from reference TRBV7-9 and TRBJ2-1, the complete variable domain reads DTGVSQNPRHKITKRGQNVTFRCDPISEHNRLYWYRQTLGQGPEFLTYFQNEAQLEKSRLLSDRFSAERPKGSFSTLEIQRTEQGDSAMYLCASSSFRAPGGNEQFFGPGTRLTVL.

This clonotype appeared a few times. The chain uses TRBV20-1 and TRBJ2-1; 8 nucleotides line up with TRBD1. Germline CDR1 is DFQATT and CDR2 is SNEGSKA (reference sequence). The length of the CDR3 is 14 residues. V lost 2 bases and J lost 5; bases outside the gene matches: 5. The CDR3 is CSARRQGAHNEQFF. DNA for the CDR3: TGCAGTGCTAGAAGGCAGGGGGCGCACAATGAGCAGTTCTTC.

This clonotype was detected many times. The rearrangement joins TRBV10-3 to TRBJ2-7; no firm D call. V was shortened by 3 bases and J by 3 bases, with 9 bases between the two germline ends. The CDR3 runs to 13 residues. Per germline, CDR1 ENHRY and CDR2 SYGVKD. Here the CDR3 reads CAISDADRYEQYF. The CDR3 region has the DNA TGTGCCATCAGTGACGCGGACCGCTACGAGCAGTACTTC.

The chain has TRBV29-1 and TRBJ1-1; TRBD1 agrees at 7 bases. This CDR3 contains 16 residues. Germline-derived CDR1 and CDR2 are SQVTM and ANQGSEA. Losses at the gene ends were 4 bases for V and 0 bases for J; bases not matched to a gene: 11. CDR3 nucleotides: TGCAGCGTTGTTTTCCAACGGACAGGTATGAACACTGAAGCTTTCTTT. It specifies CSVVFQRTGMNTEAFF.

J is TRBJ2-1 and V is TRBV20-1; D is unresolved. The germline gives CDR1 DFQATT, CDR2 SNEGSKA (reference sequence). V was pared by 7 bases and J by 6 bases, with 10 bases between. The CDR3 covers 11 residues. CDR3 loop: CSVEARNEQFF. CDR3 coding DNA: TGCAGTGTTGAGGCCCGCAATGAGCAGTTCTTC.

This clonotype was observed many times. The chain is built from TRBV21-1 and TRBJ1-3. TRBV21-1 represents a pseudogene. This CDR3 has 14 residues. This CDR3 reads CASSNHLAGNTIYF. The CDR3 nucleotides read TGTGCCAGCAGCAACCATCTGGCTGGAAACACCATATATTTT.

Comment on this clonotype: A read error is possible here, since a much larger clone lies one base away. The CDR3 here is CASSLDGASYNERFF. CDR3 nucleotides: TGTGCCAGCAGCTTAGATGGGGCCTCCTACAATGAGCGGTTCTTC. The chain employs TRBV11-2 and TRBJ2-1; D may be TRBD1 (5 bases). CDR3 length: 15 residues. Germline lookup yields CDR1 SGHAT and CDR2 FQNNGV.

This clonotype has just one count. The CDR3 DNA is TGCGCCAGCAGCTTGGCGGACAGGGACAATTCACCCCTCCACTTT. Translation: CASSLADRDNSPLHF. The chain recombines TRBV5-1 with TRBJ1-6; 8 positions match TRBD1. With 0 bases clipped from V and 7 bases from J, the junction kept 3 bases outside the gene matches. The CDR3 has 15 residues. The germline V gene encodes CDR1 SGHRS and CDR2 YFSETQ. Supplemented by reference TRBV5-1 and TRBJ1-6, the full variable domain reads KAGVTQTPRYLIKTRGQQVTLSCSPISGHRSVSWYQQTPGQGLQFLFEYFSETQRNKGNFPGRFSGRQFSNSRSEMNVSTLELGDSALYLCASSLADRDNSPLHFGNGTRLTVT.

This clonotype occurred many times. The chain is built from TRBV20-1 and TRBJ2-1; D call uncertain. CDR3 length: 10 residues. Per germline, CDR1 DFQATT and CDR2 SNEGSKA (reference sequence). The V and J ends lost 4 bases and 9 bases respectively, with 7 bases between them. This CDR3 reads CSATLGEQFF. In DNA, the CDR3 is TGCAGTGCTACTCTTGGTGAGCAGTTCTTC.

The V call is TRBV15, the J call TRBJ1-4, with TRBD1 matching over 8 bases. With V trimmed by 2 bases and J by 7 bases, 6 bases remained unmatched. The CDR3 covers 15 residues. Germline CDR1 and CDR2: LNHNV and YYDKDF (reference sequence). CDR3 nucleotide sequence: TGTGCCACCAGCAGAACCGGGACAGGAATTGAAAAACTGTTTTTT. Its translation: CATSRTGTGIEKLFF.

This clonotype was detected only a few times. The chain recombines TRBV29-1 with TRBJ2-5; D gene ambiguous. CDR1 is SQVTM, CDR2 ANQGSEA, per germline. CDR3 length: 12 amino acids. Deletions cut 5 bases from V and 0 bases from J, with 7 bases between. For the CDR3, the DNA is TGCAGCGTTCGCCGGCACCAAGAGACCCAGTACTTC. Protein: CSVRRHQETQYF.

The chain is built from TRBV28 and TRBJ2-2; TRBD2 might be the D (6 bases). The ends were cut back, 0 bases at V and 5 bases at J, with 13 bases in the middle. CDR1 is MDHEN and CDR2 is SYDVKM in the germline V gene. CDR3 size: 16 residues. This CDR3 reads CASSLWRRGQTGELFF. The CDR3 DNA sequence: TGTGCCAGCAGTTTATGGAGGCGGGGCCAGACCGGGGAGCTGTTTTTT.

This clonotype has a handful of counts. The rearrangement links TRBV29-1 to TRBJ1-1; maybe TRBD1 (6 bases). Trimming left V 7 bases short and J 6 bases short, with 21 bases between. The CDR3 is 14 amino acids. CDR1 and CDR2 (germline): SQVTM, ANQGSEA. The CDR3 sequence: CSGVMPLQGPEAFF. CDR3 sequence (DNA): TGCAGCGGAGTGATGCCACTACAGGGACCTGAAGCTTTCTTT.

At least ten counts were recorded for this clonotype. The rearrangement links TRBV10-3 to TRBJ2-7; D not certain. The CDR3 totals 13 residues. The V end lost 3 bases, the J end lost 0 bases, and 6 bases lay between the germline ends. The germline V gene encodes CDR1 ENHRY and CDR2 SYGVKD. The CDR3 sequence is CAISDSHSYEQYV. CDR3 nucleotide sequence: TGTGCCATCAGTGATTCACACTCCTACGAGCAGTACGTC.